The subject of this entry is one T cell receptor (beta chain). The target antigen is unknown. The table came from immunoSEQ multiplex PCR; TCRdb's copy has only in-frame clones and leaves some out. Of roughly 60,000 clones listed, about 79% are singletons. There are 14 residues in the CDR3. The V end was cut by 0 bases, the J end by 10 bases, with 10 bases between. Germline V gives CDR1 SEHNR, CDR2 FQNEAQ (reference sequence). The time point was: after dendritic cell vaccination, including at tumor progression/relapse. This entry comes from a study of glioma-infiltrating T cells after dendritic cell vaccination. Looking at the study overall: Patients had newly diagnosed or recurrent glioblastoma and received dendritic cell vaccines. General observations from the study: Estimated pretreatment TIL content predicted outcome after dendritic cell vaccination.

Here the sequenced sample was blood, taken after dendritic cell vaccination. The chain joins TRBV7-9 to TRBJ1-6; D is possibly TRBD1 (6 bases). This sequence was found in a human donor with glioblastoma. The CDR3 is CASSLAGGNSPLHF. CDR3 DNA sequence: TGTGCCAGCAGCTTAGCAGGGGGAAACTCACCCCTCCACTTT.